These T cell receptor beta chains were read from a single sample in a study of OX40 agonist ivuxolimab in advanced cancers. TCRdb's table, derived via immunoSEQ multiplex PCR, lists solely in-frame clones and lacks some. The sample contains around 43,000 clones, around nine tenths of which appear only once. The sequencing here drew on CD4+ or CD8+ T cells sorted from blood, taken in a trial of the OX40 agonist ivuxolimab. These receptors came from an adult with an advanced solid tumor such as melanoma, head and neck, liver or kidney cancer. Both conserved end residues are part of each CDR3. D genes are given only for firm matches. Only some rows state a clone size, as once, few, many or a class for expanded clones.

D gene	J gene	V gene	clone size	CDR3 protein	CDR3 DNA
.	TRBJ1-2	TRBV13	.	CASSLGGLVGYTF	TGTGCCAGCAGCTTAGGCGGCTTAGTCGGCTACACCTTC
.	TRBJ2-1	TRBV27	.	CASSLGPAGSDEQFF	TGTGCCAGCAGTTTAGGGCCGGCAGGGAGCGATGAGCAGTTCTTC
.	TRBJ1-1	TRBV2	few	CASGGEGRPEAFF	TGTGCCAGCGGGGGTGAGGGGAGGCCTGAAGCTTTCTTT
.	TRBJ1-4	TRBV5-6	once	CASSLSESGATFIYEKLFF	TGTGCCAGCAGCTTGAGCGAGTCGGGCGCCACGTTTATCTATGAAAAACTGTTTTTT
.	TRBJ2-7	TRBV7-9	.	CASSLVQDYEQYF	TGTGCCAGCAGCTTAGTACAGGACTACGAGCAGTACTTC
.	TRBJ1-2	TRBV6-5	.	CASSYEGASADGYTF	TGTGCCAGCAGTTACGAAGGGGCTAGCGCGGATGGCTACACCTTC
.	TRBJ2-7	TRBV5-4	.	CASSTPGRALGEQYF	TGTGCCAGCAGCACGCCGGGACGGGCTCTCGGGGAGCAGTACTTC
.	TRBJ1-5	TRBV19	.	CASSIEIYQPQHF	TGTGCCAGTAGTATTGAGATTTACCAGCCCCAGCATTTT
.	TRBJ2-7	TRBV4-3	.	CASSQDPQGYGQYF	TGCGCCAGCAGCCAAGATCCCCAAGGCTACGGGCAGTACTTC
.	TRBJ2-7	TRBV6-5	.	CASSYDAGAVQYF	TGTGCCAGCAGTTATGACGCGGGTGCCGTGCAGTACTTC
TRBD1	TRBJ1-1	TRBV5-5	.	CASSRWTGVIVRAEAFF	TGTGCCAGCAGCCGTTGGACAGGGGTTATTGTTAGGGCTGAAGCTTTCTTT
.	TRBJ2-7	TRBV18	few	CASSPPEAVRDSFYEQYF	TGTGCCAGCTCACCACCGGAAGCAGTCCGAGACAGTTTCTACGAGCAGTACTTC
.	TRBJ1-1	TRBV28	.	CASSLFKMGTEAFF	TGTGCCAGCAGTTTATTCAAGATGGGCACTGAAGCTTTCTTT
.	TRBJ1-6	TRBV27	.	CASSPLLPGSPLHF	TGTGCCAGCAGTCCACTCCTCCCTGGGTCACCCCTCCACTTT
.	TRBJ2-4	TRBV20-1	once	CSAAAGSIQYF	TGCAGTGCCGCGGCAGGGAGCATTCAGTACTTC
.	TRBJ1-2	TRBV9	.	CASSVSPRGSGAYGYTF	TGTGCCAGCAGCGTATCCCCACGGGGCAGTGGAGCCTATGGCTACACCTTC
.	TRBJ1-4	TRBV7-6	.	CASSLAETAATNEKLFF	TGTGCCAGCAGCTTGGCTGAGACAGCAGCAACTAATGAAAAACTGTTTTTT
.	TRBJ2-5	TRBV25-1	.	CASSAGFQETQYF	TGTGCCAGCAGTGCCGGGTTCCAAGAGACCCAGTACTTC
.	TRBJ1-1	TRBV2	once	CATDGGLLAFF	TGTGCCACCGACGGCGGGCTGTTAGCTTTCTTT
.	TRBJ2-7	TRBV7-9	.	CASSADTYEQYF	TGTGCCAGCAGCGCGGACACTTACGAGCAGTACTTC
.	TRBJ1-2	TRBV25-1	.	CASSESGGAYGYTF	TGTGCCAGCAGTGAATCGGGGGGGGCGTATGGCTACACCTTC
.	TRBJ2-7	TRBV6-6	.	CASSLTPEGHEQYF	TGTGCCAGCAGTCTCACGCCTGAGGGCCACGAGCAGTACTTC
TRBD1	TRBJ1-1	TRBV12-5	.	CASGYDRGLEAFF	TGTGCTAGTGGATATGACAGGGGCCTTGAAGCTTTCTTT
TRBD1	TRBJ2-2	TRBV10-3	medium-sized	CAISEGVGQATGELFF	TGTGCCATCAGTGAAGGGGTGGGACAGGCCACCGGGGAGCTGTTTTTT
.	TRBJ1-1	TRBV7-9	.	CASSSATGYTEAFF	TGTGCCAGCAGCTCGGCCACGGGGTACACTGAAGCTTTCTTT
.	TRBJ1-5	TRBV28	.	CGLSGRGNQPQHF	TGTGGGTTAAGTGGGAGGGGTAATCAGCCCCAGCATTTT
.	TRBJ2-7	TRBV7-9	once	CASSPYTSSYEQYF	TGTGCCAGCAGCCCCTACACGAGCTCCTACGAGCAGTACTTC
TRBD1	TRBJ2-4	TRBV13	.	CASSTWTGGENIQYF	TGTGCCAGCAGCACCTGGACAGGGGGCGAAAACATTCAGTACTTC
.	TRBJ1-5	TRBV6-1	.	CASSEGSQPQHF	TGTGCCAGCAGTGAGGGCTCGCAGCCCCAGCATTTT
.	TRBJ2-1	TRBV10-2	.	CASSESVYNEQFF	TGCGCCAGCAGTGAGTCGGTCTACAATGAGCAGTTCTTC
.	TRBJ1-1	TRBV4-1	.	CASSQDPPDNTEAFF	TGCGCCAGCAGCCAAGATCCCCCAGACAACACTGAAGCTTTCTTT
.	TRBJ2-5	TRBV7-7	.	CASSPEGGRSQETQYF	TGTGCCAGCAGCCCCGAGGGCGGGCGGAGCCAAGAGACCCAGTACTTC
TRBD2	TRBJ2-4	TRBV6-5	.	CATRLAGGGNIQYF	TGTGCCACTCGACTAGCGGGGGGGGGAAACATTCAGTACTTC
TRBD2	TRBJ2-2	TRBV30	.	CAWVGSGGVNTGELFF	TGTGCCTGGGTTGGTAGTGGGGGGGTAAACACCGGGGAGCTGTTTTTT
.	TRBJ1-1	TRBV7-9	.	CASSQTTGFGTEAFF	TGTGCCAGCAGCCAAACCACAGGGTTCGGCACTGAAGCTTTCTTT
.	TRBJ1-1	TRBV5-6	.	CASSPGWGGETEAFF	TGTGCCAGCAGCCCCGGTTGGGGGGGAGAAACTGAAGCTTTCTTT
.	TRBJ1-2	TRBV29-1	.	CSVEDSKHGYTF	TGCAGCGTTGAAGATTCAAAGCATGGCTACACCTTC
TRBD1	TRBJ1-5	TRBV27	.	CASSLDRVHQPQHF	TGTGCCAGCAGCCTGGACAGGGTCCATCAGCCCCAGCATTTT
.	TRBJ2-1	TRBV7-3	.	CASSLTGYNEQFF	TGTGCCAGCAGCTTAACCGGCTACAATGAGCAGTTCTTC
TRBD1	TRBJ2-7	TRBV4-2	.	CASSQGQGAYEQYF	TGTGCCAGCAGCCAGGGACAGGGGGCTTACGAGCAGTACTTC
.	TRBJ2-7	TRBV16	once	CASSQLIRRMTGIFYEQYF	TGTGCCAGCAGCCAATTAATTCGTAGGATGACGGGTATTTTCTACGAGCAGTACTTC
TRBD1	TRBJ2-7	TRBV5-5	.	CASSTGQAVSYEQYF	TGTGCCAGCAGCACCGGACAGGCCGTCTCCTACGAGCAGTACTTC
TRBD2	TRBJ2-5	TRBV27	few	CASGREEETQYF	TGTGCCAGCGGACGGGAGGAAGAGACCCAGTACTTC
.	TRBJ2-3	TRBV11-3	.	CASSRGTEGTDTQYF	TGTGCCAGCAGCCGCGGGACGGAGGGGACAGATACGCAGTATTTT
.	TRBJ2-7	TRBV9	.	CASSVAPLDEQYF	TGTGCCAGCAGCGTAGCCCCTCTTGACGAGCAGTACTTC
TRBD1	TRBJ2-4	TRBV2	.	CASQRDRLLAKNIQYF	TGTGCCAGCCAAAGGGACAGACTACTAGCCAAAAACATTCAGTACTTC
.	TRBJ2-7	TRBV11-2	once	CASSSTEGRSYEQYF	TGTGCCAGCAGCTCTACGGAGGGCAGGTCCTACGAGCAGTACTTC
.	TRBJ1-6	TRBV14	.	CASSLWGGTYNSPLHF	TGTGCCAGCAGCCTTTGGGGGGGCACCTATAATTCACCCCTCCACTTT
TRBD1	TRBJ1-5	TRBV4-3	few	CASSQDRDRGQPQHF	TGCGCCAGCAGCCAAGACCGGGACAGGGGACAGCCCCAGCATTTT
.	TRBJ1-3	TRBV21-1	.	CASSKGWWGQGLSGNTIYF	TGTGCCAGCAGCAAAGGCTGGTGGGGACAGGGGTTATCTGGAAACACCATATATTTT
TRBD2	TRBJ2-3	TRBV14	.	CASSRGTSPLADTQYF	TGTGCCAGCAGCCGGGGGACTAGCCCCTTAGCGGATACGCAGTATTTT
.	TRBJ1-1	TRBV6-4	.	CASSDNHYTEAFF	TGTGCCAGCAGTGATAATCACTACACTGAAGCTTTCTTT
TRBD1	TRBJ2-1	TRBV7-9	.	CASSSDRGPSSYNEQFF	TGTGCCAGCAGCTCGGACAGGGGACCAAGCTCCTACAATGAGCAGTTCTTC
.	TRBJ2-3	TRBV13	.	CASSRGDRTDTQYF	TGTGCCAGCAGCCGTGGGGACCGCACAGATACGCAGTATTTT
.	TRBJ1-1	TRBV7-8	.	CASSLQIPRGANTEAFF	TGTGCCAGCAGCCTTCAGATTCCGAGGGGGGCGAACACTGAAGCTTTCTTT
.	TRBJ2-7	TRBV11-2	.	CASSSGVVGPWQYF	TGTGCCAGCAGCTCGGGCGTGGTAGGCCCTTGGCAGTACTTC
TRBD1	TRBJ1-5	TRBV11-2	.	CASSLRTGGRNQPQHF	TGTGCCAGCAGCTTACGGACAGGGGGCAGGAATCAGCCCCAGCATTTT
.	TRBJ1-1	TRBV14	.	CASSQFGGGGAFF	TGTGCCAGCAGCCAATTCGGCGGCGGAGGAGCTTTCTTT
.	TRBJ1-2	TRBV9	once	CASSGEGRSYGYTF	TGTGCCAGCAGCGGGGAGGGACGGAGCTATGGCTACACCTTC
.	TRBJ2-1	TRBV7-9	.	CASSLALVNEQFF	TGTGCCAGCAGCTTAGCGCTGGTTAATGAGCAGTTCTTC